The 15 T cell receptor beta chains below come from one sample, sequenced in a study of T-cell memory formation after mild COVID-19 (dated by TCRdb to the early 2020s). Library preparation was by 5' RACE. The instrument was an Illumina NovaSeq 6000. TCRdb handled the public reads itself, with Q25 trimming in fastp and clone calling in MiXCR, and kept productive beta chains. Rows with one shared CDR3 protein collapse into an entry with the most common genes and DNA. This sample holds under 300,000 distinct CDR3 sequences; approximately 9% were observed only once. The top ten clonotypes cover roughly 21% of the sample. Sequencing input: PBMCs or a T cell subset sorted from them (not recorded which). The origin of the receptors is a man younger than 30 who had mild COVID-19 (a few samples of this study predate the infection). The sample titles of this study are shuffled in the database, so cell type and time point are left out; the donor was told from shared clones.

J is TRBJ2-5 and V is TRBV20-1; the match to TRBD1 covers 9 bases. Germline V gives CDR1 DFQATT, CDR2 SNEGSKA (reference sequence). The ends lost 6 bases at V and 4 bases at J; junction bases unmatched: 12. The CDR3 totals 15 residues. The CDR3 sequence is CSATDRGYSRETQYF. The CDR3 DNA sequence: TGCAGTGCCACTGACAGGGGGTATTCGAGAGAGACCCAGTACTTC.

This clonotype was found a few times. The rearrangement joins TRBV20-1 to TRBJ1-2; D is perhaps TRBD1 (6 bases). CDR1 and CDR2 from the germline V gene are DFQATT and SNEGSKA (reference sequence). V was trimmed by 0 bases and J by 8 bases, leaving 13 bases between them. CDR3 length: 13 residues. This CDR3 reads CSARDGGVPGYTF. CDR3 bases: TGCAGTGCTAGAGATGGGGGCGTTCCAGGCTACACCTTC.

This clonotype was detected only a few times. The V call is TRBV29-1, the J call TRBJ2-3; D remains ambiguous. Germline lookup yields CDR1 SQVTM and CDR2 ANQGSEA. V dropped 5 bases and J dropped 4 bases, with 10 bases sitting between them. The CDR3 is 12 amino acids. In nucleotides, the CDR3 is TGCAGCGTTTTCGAAGTCGCAGATACGCAGTATTTT. Translation gives CSVFEVADTQYF.

This clonotype has more than one count but fewer than ten. The chain couples TRBV20-1 to TRBJ2-4; D is unresolved. The CDR3 has 13 residues. Germline CDR1 reads DFQATT; CDR2 reads SNEGSKA (reference sequence). The V end was cut by 7 bases, the J end by 6 bases, with 16 bases between. The CDR3 region has the DNA TGCAGTGGCTTCGGTCGTGAGATAAACATTCAGTACTTC. It encodes CSGFGREINIQYF.

The chain carries TRBV7-3 and TRBJ2-5; D may correspond to TRBD1 or TRBD2 (6 bases each). The CDR3 has 13 residues. Germline V gene data show CDR1 as SGHTA and CDR2 as FQGTGA. V lost 2 bases and J lost 9, with 13 bases in between. The CDR3 spells CASSLGGPESQYF. The CDR3 nucleotides are TGTGCCAGCAGCTTAGGGGGGCCAGAATCCCAGTACTTC.

In the case of this clonotype: One end of the junction fails to match germline, which may point to a read error. The rearrangement uses TRBV7-2 and TRBJ1-6, with TRBD1 matching 7 bases. Germline V gene data show CDR1 as SGHTA and CDR2 as FQGNSA. CDR3 length: 13 amino acids. CDR3 residues: CAVAGTANSPPHF. As DNA, the CDR3 is TGTGCCGTCGCCGGGACAGCAAATTCACCCCCCCACTTT.

CDR3 loop: CASSSSHREQFF. CDR3 in DNA: TGTGCCAGCAGTTCGTCCCACAGGGAGCAGTTCTTC. The gene calls are TRBV12-3 or TRBV12-4 and TRBJ2-1; D is perhaps TRBD1 (5 bases). V was trimmed by 4 bases and J by 10 bases, leaving 11 bases between them. The CDR3 has 12 amino acids.

This clonotype was observed a few times. The gene calls are TRBV29-1 and TRBJ2-5, with D perhaps matching TRBD2 (6 bases). Germline values: CDR1 SQVTM, CDR2 ANQGSEA. Trimming removed 0 bases at V and 4 bases at J, with 12 bases between. This CDR3 has 14 amino acids. CDR3: CSVEEPGGGETQYF. Here the CDR3 DNA reads TGCAGCGTTGAAGAGCCCGGGGGTGGAGAGACCCAGTACTTC.

The DNA of the CDR3 is TGTGCCAGCAGCCCTGGGACTAGCGAAGAGACCCAGTACTTC. Translating gives CASSPGTSEETQYF. The chain couples TRBV7-9 to TRBJ2-5; 10 bases fit TRBD2. J was trimmed by 3 bases and V by 5 bases; bases with no gene match: 3. Germline V gene lookup returns CDR1 SEHNR and CDR2 FQNEAQ (reference sequence). CDR3 length: 14 residues. Supplemented by reference TRBV7-9 and TRBJ2-5, the full variable domain reads DTGVSQNPRHKITKRGQNVTFRCDPISEHNRLYWYRQTLGQGPEFLTYFQNEAQLEKSRLLSDRFSAERPKGSFSTLEIQRTEQGDSAMYLCASSPGTSEETQYFGPGTRLLVL.

This clonotype has more than one count but fewer than ten. The chain recombines TRBV5-1 with TRBJ2-1; 8 bases match TRBD2. V lost 0 bases and J lost 7; bases outside the gene matches: 6. There are 15 residues in the CDR3. CDR1 SGHRS and CDR2 YFSETQ come from the germline V gene. This CDR3 reads CASSLVVAGINEQFF. The CDR3 DNA is TGCGCCAGCAGCTTGGTGGTAGCGGGGATTAATGAGCAGTTCTTC. The variable domain in full, completed from reference TRBV5-1 and TRBJ2-1, reads KAGVTQTPRYLIKTRGQQVTLSCSPISGHRSVSWYQQTPGQGLQFLFEYFSETQRNKGNFPGRFSGRQFSNSRSEMNVSTLELGDSALYLCASSLVVAGINEQFFGPGTRLTVL.

J is TRBJ2-7 and V is TRBV2; D is tentatively TRBD1 or TRBD2 (6 bases each). Trimming removed 8 bases at V and 3 bases at J, with 14 bases between. This CDR3 comprises 13 residues. Germline V gene lookup returns CDR1 SNHLY and CDR2 FYNNEI. CDR3 loop: CASAEGGLYEQYF. The CDR3 coding sequence is TGTGCCAGCGCGGAAGGGGGGCTCTACGAGCAGTACTTC.

This chain links TRBV4-3 with TRBJ1-1, with D possibly matching TRBD1 (5 bases). The length of the CDR3 is 16 residues. The V and J ends lost 5 bases and 2 bases respectively, with 18 bases between them. Germline V CDR1 and CDR2: LGHNA, YSLEER. The CDR3 DNA is TGCGCCAGCAGCGAGGGGTTTGAGGGACTTAACACTGAAGCTTTCTTT. As protein: CASSEGFEGLNTEAFF.

This clonotype was seen at least ten times. J is TRBJ2-7 and V is TRBV27; 11 bases fit TRBD1. The germline V gene encodes CDR1 MNHEY and CDR2 SMNVEV (reference sequence). This CDR3 has 14 amino acids. V shed 6 bases and J 3 bases; nucleotides not matched to a gene: 4. The CDR3: CASSPGTGGYEQYF. CDR3 sequence (DNA): TGTGCCAGCAGCCCCGGGACAGGGGGCTACGAGCAGTACTTC.

This clonotype came up a few times. The chain joins TRBV6-2 or TRBV6-3 to TRBJ2-6; D call uncertain. Per germline, CDR1 MNHEY and CDR2 SVGEGT. The CDR3 has 13 amino acids. V gave up 0 bases and J gave up 10 bases, with 7 bases separating them. The CDR3 coding sequence is TGTGCCAGCAGTTACTCCCAATCAAACGTCCTGACTTTC. Its translation is CASSYSQSNVLTF.

This clonotype was found a few times. V usage is TRBV5-1 and J usage is TRBJ2-5; a possible D gene is TRBD2 (5 bases). V gave up 4 bases and J gave up 4 bases, with 17 bases separating them. This CDR3 has 15 amino acids. From germline, CDR1 is SGHRS and CDR2 YFSETQ. CDR3 sequence reads: CASSAGPVGAETQYF. The CDR3 nucleotides read TGCGCCAGCAGCGCGGGCCCGGTAGGAGCAGAGACCCAGTACTTC.